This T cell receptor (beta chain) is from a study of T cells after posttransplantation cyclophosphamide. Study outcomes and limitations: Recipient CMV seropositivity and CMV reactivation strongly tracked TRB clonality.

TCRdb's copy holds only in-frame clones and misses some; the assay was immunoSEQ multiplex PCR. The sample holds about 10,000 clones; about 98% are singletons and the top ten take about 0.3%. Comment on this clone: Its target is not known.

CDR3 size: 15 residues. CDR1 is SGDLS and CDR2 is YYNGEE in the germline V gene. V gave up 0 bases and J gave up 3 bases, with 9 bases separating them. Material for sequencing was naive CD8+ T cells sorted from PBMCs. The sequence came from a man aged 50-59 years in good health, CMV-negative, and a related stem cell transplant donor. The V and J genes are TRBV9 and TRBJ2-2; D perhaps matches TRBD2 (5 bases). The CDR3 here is CASSVESGYTGELFF. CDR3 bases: TGTGCCAGCAGCGTAGAAAGCGGATACACCGGGGAGCTGTTTTTT.